This entry is about one T cell receptor beta chain. Produced via immunoSEQ multiplex PCR; TCRdb's table is partial and in-frame only. The data contain millions of clones, 85% to 95% of them seen just once; the ten biggest clones take up 0.13%. This entry is derived from a study of shared clonotypes between healthy human individuals. CDR3 size: 13 residues. Germline V lookup: CDR1 SGHVS, CDR2 FQNEAQ. V was trimmed by 5 bases and J by 0 bases, leaving 8 bases between them. The gene calls are TRBV7-8 and TRBJ2-7, with unresolved D. The source material was naive CD4+ T cells sorted from blood. Subset meaning: CD45RA+ positively selected. This sequence originates from a man younger than 30 in good health. This CDR3 is CASSTRTSYEQYF. The CDR3 DNA reads as TGTGCCAGCAGCACTCGGACCTCCTACGAGCAGTACTTC.